Following are 21 T cell receptor beta chains from one sample sequenced in a study of blood T cells in healthy people across ages. For the second PCR, which ran for about 6 to 11 cycles, a sample-barcoded 5' primer and a J-beta primer mix were used. TCRdb ran MiXCR on the 5' RACE reads and lists one entry per CDR3 protein. The sample lists a few hundred thousand distinct CDR3 sequences, 27% occurring once. Input material: blood. Source of these receptors: a woman in her 70s in good health.

There are a few counts of this clonotype. V gene TRBV3-1 combines with J gene TRBJ1-2, with 8 positions matching TRBD1. Germline trimming cut 2 bases from V and 3 bases from J; bases unmatched to any gene: 5. The CDR3 totals 15 residues. From germline, CDR1 is LGHDT and CDR2 YNNKEL (reference sequence). CDR3 bases: TGTGCCAGCAGCCAATTAACAGGGGGGGACTATGGCTACACCTTC. Its protein product is CASSQLTGGDYGYTF.

The sample holds a few counts of this clonotype. V is TRBV5-1 and J is TRBJ1-1; D is unclear. Germline V lookup: CDR1 SGHRS, CDR2 YFSETQ. Trimming shortened V by 2 bases and J by 0 bases, and 17 bases separated the two germline ends. This CDR3 has 17 amino acids. This CDR3 reads CASSFWTPGGMNTEAFF. In nucleotides, the CDR3 is TGCGCCAGCAGCTTCTGGACCCCAGGAGGGATGAACACTGAAGCTTTCTTT.

A few counts support this clonotype. The chain couples TRBV20-1 to TRBJ2-1; 10 bases agree with TRBD2. Matching the DNA end better, TRBJ2-5 makes the J call doubtful. The CDR3 is made up of 14 amino acids. Germline CDR1 and CDR2: DFQATT and SNEGSKA (reference sequence). CDR3 DNA: TGCAGTGCTAGAGACCCGGGACTAGCGATTCGCCAGTACTTC. Translating gives CSARDPGLAIRQYF.

Ten or more counts support this clonotype. CDR3 in amino acids: CAIGPNGSYHDYNEQFF. CDR3 DNA sequence: TGTGCCATCGGACCAAATGGATCATACCATGATTACAATGAGCAGTTCTTC. The gene calls are TRBV10-3 and TRBJ2-1, with D uncertain. Germline V CDR1 and CDR2: ENHRY, SYGVKD. Trimming removed 8 bases from V and 4 bases from J, with 24 bases in between. This CDR3 has 17 residues.

This clonotype was counted only a few times. The gene calls are TRBV12-3 or TRBV12-4 and TRBJ2-3, with D perhaps matching TRBD1 or TRBD2 (5 bases each). V dropped 10 bases and J dropped 0 bases, with 11 bases sitting between them. CDR3 size: 13 residues. As DNA, the CDR3 is TGTGCCACAGCGGCAGGGAGCACAGATACGCAGTATTTT. As protein: CATAAGSTDTQYF.

This clonotype occurred once. This rearrangement joins TRBV5-1 to TRBJ2-3; 11 nucleotides align to TRBD1. V lost 4 bases, J lost 0 bases, and 10 bases stayed unmatched. CDR3 length: 18 amino acids. The germline V gene has CDR1 SGHRS and CDR2 YFSETQ. The CDR3 nucleotides read TGCGCCAGCAGCGGGGGACAGGGGGGCAGCCAAAGCACAGATACGCAGTATTTT. Its translation: CASSGGQGGSQSTDTQYF. Using reference TRBV5-1 and TRBJ2-3 for the parts outside the CDR3, the full variable domain is KAGVTQTPRYLIKTRGQQVTLSCSPISGHRSVSWYQQTPGQGLQFLFEYFSETQRNKGNFPGRFSGRQFSNSRSEMNVSTLELGDSALYLCASSGGQGGSQSTDTQYFGPGTRLTVL.

V usage is TRBV20-1 and J usage is TRBJ2-1; 7 bases match TRBD2. With V trimmed by 5 bases and J by 5 bases, 6 bases remained unmatched. This CDR3 has 13 amino acids. Germline values: CDR1 DFQATT, CDR2 SNEGSKA (reference sequence). The CDR3 nucleotides read TGCAGTGCTGCCTCCGGGACTAACAATGAGCAGTTCTTC. Translating it yields CSAASGTNNEQFF.

The chain couples TRBV20-1 to TRBJ1-2, with a possible D match to TRBD1 (5 bases). The V gene's germline CDR1 is DFQATT and CDR2 SNEGSKA (reference sequence). This CDR3 contains 14 residues. With 5 bases removed from V and 0 bases from J, the gap between germline ends came to 13 bases. Here the CDR3 DNA reads TGCAGTGCTGGGACTAGGACACCTAACTATGGCTACACCTTC. Protein: CSAGTRTPNYGYTF.

The chain has TRBV20-1 and TRBJ2-7, with D tentatively TRBD1 (5 bases). The V and J ends lost 7 bases and 3 bases respectively, with 16 bases between them. CDR1 DFQATT and CDR2 SNEGSKA come from the germline V gene (reference sequence). The CDR3 has 13 amino acids. CDR3: CSGAGLSVYEQYF. Here the CDR3 DNA reads TGCAGTGGGGCAGGGTTAAGCGTCTACGAGCAGTACTTC.

The V gene is TRBV29-1, the J gene TRBJ1-4; 7 bases align to TRBD1. CDR3 length: 13 amino acids. V lost 6 bases and J lost 7; bases outside the gene matches: 8. Germline CDR1 SQVTM, CDR2 ANQGSEA. In DNA, the CDR3 is TGCAGCGTCCAGGGGGTGCCGGGTGAAAAACTGTTTTTT. Translated, it gives CSVQGVPGEKLFF.

This clonotype was observed many times. The J gene is TRBJ1-1, the V gene TRBV6-5, with 7 bases matching TRBD1. V was pared by 6 bases and J by 3 bases, with 7 bases of the junction left unmatched. This CDR3 comprises 14 residues. The germline V gene has CDR1 MNHEY and CDR2 SVGAGI. CDR3 sequence: CASSPRTGYTEAFF. The CDR3 coding sequence is TGTGCCAGCAGCCCGCGGACAGGCTACACTGAAGCTTTCTTT.

DNA for the CDR3: TGCGCCAGCAGTGAGGGGCGGGTTGTAGAGACCCAGTACTTC. Translated: CASSEGRVVETQYF. J is TRBJ2-5 and V is TRBV10-2; the D gene is possibly TRBD2 (5 bases). Germline CDR1 reads WSHSY; CDR2 reads SAAADI. Trimming cost V 2 bases and J 4 bases, with 11 bases left between them. The CDR3 has 14 residues.

CDR3 sequence: CASSFAGAIQETQYF. The CDR3 DNA reads as TGTGCCAGCAGCTTTGCGGGGGCGATACAAGAGACCCAGTACTTC. J is TRBJ2-5 and V is TRBV5-6; perhaps TRBD2 as D (7 bases). Trimming shortened V by 2 bases and J by 2 bases, and 13 bases separated the two germline ends. The CDR3 length is 15 residues. Germline V CDR1 and CDR2: SGHDT, YYEEEE.

This clonotype has only a few counts. The CDR3 is CASSLGNFAEAFF. The CDR3 DNA reads as TGCGCCAGCAGCTTGGGGAATTTCGCTGAAGCTTTCTTT. This chain links TRBV5-1 with TRBJ1-1; no firm D call. The CDR3 is 13 amino acids. Germline V gene data show CDR1 as SGHRS and CDR2 as YFSETQ. Trimming took 0 bases from V and 6 from J, leaving 9 bases between them.

This clonotype was seen only a few times. J is TRBJ1-2 and V is TRBV29-1; maybe TRBD1 (5 bases). Trimming cost V 0 bases and J 1 base, with 9 bases left between them. The CDR3 is made up of 14 amino acids. Germline V CDR1 and CDR2: SQVTM, ANQGSEA. The CDR3 coding sequence is TGCAGCGTTGAAGAAGGGGTAATTAACTATGGCTACACCTTC. Translation: CSVEEGVINYGYTF.

This rearrangement joins TRBV9 to TRBJ2-5, with TRBD2 matching 11 bases. The V segment lost 2 bases and the J segment 6 bases; nucleotides outside the gene matches: 6. Germline CDR1 is SGDLS and CDR2 is YYNGEE. The CDR3 has 15 residues. CDR3 protein: CASSVTSGGIKTQYF. The CDR3 nucleotides are TGTGCCAGCAGCGTTACTAGCGGGGGAATAAAGACCCAGTACTTC.

CDR3 protein: CASSQVSANYGYTF. The CDR3 coding sequence is TGTGCCAGCAGCCAAGTAAGCGCTAACTATGGCTACACCTTC. V and J are TRBV4-2 and TRBJ1-2; D is unclear. Germline V gene lookup returns CDR1 LGHNA and CDR2 YNFKEQ. The ends were cut back, 1 base at V and 0 bases at J, with 6 bases in the middle. The CDR3 contains 14 residues.

About this clonotype: Given a much more abundant clone one base away, this may be a read error. The chain joins TRBV7-2 to TRBJ2-4; D remains ambiguous. This CDR3 spans 11 amino acids. V was clipped by 5 bases and J by 8 bases, with 7 bases between them. From germline, CDR1 is SGHTA and CDR2 FQGNSA. For the CDR3, the DNA is TGTGCCAGCAGCCCGGCGGACATTCAGTACTTC. Translating gives CASSPADIQYF.

This clonotype has only a few counts. This chain connects TRBV6-2 or TRBV6-3 to TRBJ2-5; 10 nucleotides align to TRBD2. Germline V gene lookup returns CDR1 MNHEY and CDR2 SVGEGT. The CDR3 totals 16 residues. Trimming cost V 6 bases and J 1 base; bases outside gene matches: 8. In DNA, the CDR3 is TGTGCCAGCAGCCGCGGACTAGCGGACTTCCAAGAGACCCAGTACTTC. It yields the protein CASSRGLADFQETQYF.

This clonotype was observed a handful of times. The chain has TRBV7-2 and TRBJ2-5; D assignment may be TRBD1 or TRBD2 (5 bases each). From germline, CDR1 is SGHTA and CDR2 FQGNSA. The CDR3 is made up of 17 amino acids. V lost 1 base, J lost 11 bases, and 26 bases lay in between. This CDR3 is CASSLGFRGGPAYVQYF. CDR3 in DNA: TGTGCCAGCAGCTTAGGATTTCGGGGCGGGCCAGCCTACGTGCAGTACTTC.

Concerning this clonotype: The CDR3 does not end in the conserved phenylalanine or tryptophan, so this is likely a read error. The chain employs TRBV5-1 and TRBJ2-4, with D tentatively TRBD2 (6 bases). This CDR3 is built from 14 residues. V dropped 3 bases and J dropped 7 bases, with 14 bases sitting between them. Germline V gene lookup returns CDR1 SGHRS and CDR2 YFSETQ. CDR3 region: CASSSGTRGNIQYL. CDR3 DNA: TGCGCCAGCAGCTCCGGGACCCGGGGGAACATTCAGTACCTC.